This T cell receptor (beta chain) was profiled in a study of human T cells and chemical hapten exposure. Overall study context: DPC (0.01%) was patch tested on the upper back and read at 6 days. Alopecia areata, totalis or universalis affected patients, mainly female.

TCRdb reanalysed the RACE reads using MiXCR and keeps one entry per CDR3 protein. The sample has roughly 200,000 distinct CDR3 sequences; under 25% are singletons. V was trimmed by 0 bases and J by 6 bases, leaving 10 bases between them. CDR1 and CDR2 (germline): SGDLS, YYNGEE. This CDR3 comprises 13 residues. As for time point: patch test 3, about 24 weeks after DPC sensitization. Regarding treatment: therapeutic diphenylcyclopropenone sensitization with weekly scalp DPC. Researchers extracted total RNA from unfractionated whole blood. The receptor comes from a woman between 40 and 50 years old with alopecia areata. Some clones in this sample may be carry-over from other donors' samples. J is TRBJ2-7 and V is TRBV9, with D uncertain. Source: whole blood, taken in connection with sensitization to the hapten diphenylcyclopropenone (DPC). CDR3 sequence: CASSVDLDREQYF. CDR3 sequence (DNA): TGTGCCAGCAGCGTAGATTTGGATCGCGAGCAGTACTTC.